The 14 T cell receptor beta chains listed next were all sequenced from one sample in a study of cytomegalovirus exposure and HLA in healthy donors. PCR employed 60 Vbeta and 13 Jbeta primers. Assay: immunoSEQ multiplex PCR; the TCRdb copy retains only in-frame clones and omits some. The sample holds about 160,000 clones. Sequencing was carried out using PBMCs. These receptor sequences come from a woman aged 45-65 years in good health and CMV-seronegative.

J is TRBJ2-2 and V is TRBV5-1; D possibly corresponds to TRBD1 (5 bases). Germline CDR1 is SGHRS and CDR2 is YFSETQ. Trimming took off 0 bases at V and 4 bases at J, with 16 bases between the two ends. The CDR3 totals 17 residues. In DNA, the CDR3 is TGCGCCAGCAGCTTGGCCGCGGCAGGGTCAGGCACCGGGGAGCTGTTTTTT. Encoded protein: CASSLAAAGSGTGELFF.

The chain has TRBV19 and TRBJ1-1; D gene uncertain. Trimming took off 1 base at V and 5 bases at J, with 14 bases between the two ends. Germline-derived CDR1 and CDR2 are LNHDA and SQIVND (reference sequence). This CDR3 is 15 amino acids long. The CDR3 spells CASSIGSGWTTEAFF. DNA of the CDR3: TGTGCCAGTAGTATAGGTTCGGGGTGGACGACTGAAGCTTTCTTT.

The rearrangement links TRBV4-1 to TRBJ2-7; 7 bases agree with TRBD2. The V gene end was trimmed by 1 base and the J gene end by 2 bases; junction bases not matched to a gene: 8. Germline values: CDR1 MGHRA, CDR2 YSYEKL. The CDR3 runs 16 residues. The CDR3 nucleotides are TGCGCCAGCAGCCAAGCCCAAACTAGCGCGACCTACGAGCAGTACTTC. This translates into CASSQAQTSATYEQYF.

The chain is built from TRBV19 and TRBJ1-5, with 12 bases matching TRBD1. The germline CDR1 and CDR2 sequences are LNHDA and SQIVND (reference sequence). This CDR3 is built from 16 residues. J gave up 7 bases and V 1 base, and 5 bases lay outside the gene matches. CDR3 residues: CASSIGDRGPGQPQHF. The CDR3 region has the DNA TGTGCCAGTAGTATAGGGGACAGGGGGCCTGGGCAGCCCCAGCATTTT.

The chain joins TRBV4-2 to TRBJ2-5; 9 bases fit TRBD1. J gave up 7 bases and V 4 bases, and 10 bases lay outside the gene matches. CDR3 size: 15 residues. The germline gives CDR1 LGHNA, CDR2 YNFKEQ. CDR3 protein: CASSLRDREGGTQYF. The CDR3 region has the DNA TGTGCCAGCAGCCTCCGGGACAGGGAAGGGGGGACCCAGTACTTC.

The chain couples TRBV28 to TRBJ2-3; 12 nucleotides agree with TRBD2. The V and J ends lost 10 bases and 6 bases, in that order; junction bases with no gene match: 11. Germline values: CDR1 MDHEN, CDR2 SYDVKM. The CDR3 has 15 amino acids. The CDR3 DNA reads TGTGCCATGAGGAGACTAGCGGGAGTCGGGGATACGCAGTATTTT. It is translated as CAMRRLAGVGDTQYF.

The rearrangement links TRBV30 to TRBJ2-7; D is perhaps TRBD2 (6 bases). Germline assignment: CDR1 GTSNPN and CDR2 SVGIG (reference sequence). There are 14 residues in the CDR3. Trimming removed 2 bases at V and 3 bases at J, with 14 bases between. The CDR3 sequence: CAWSPLGGVYEQYF. The CDR3 region has the DNA TGTGCCTGGAGTCCTTTGGGGGGAGTCTACGAGCAGTACTTC.

The chain has TRBV10-3 and TRBJ1-1, with D possibly being TRBD1 (5 bases). The CDR3 has 12 residues. V lost 3 bases and J lost 8, with 10 bases in between. Per the germline V gene, CDR1 is ENHRY and CDR2 is SYGVKD. The CDR3 DNA follows: TGTGCCATCAGTGAATGGGGGGTAGAAGCTTTCTTT. Translated: CAISEWGVEAFF.

This chain joins TRBV18 and TRBJ2-7, with D possibly TRBD1 on 6 matching bases. This CDR3 is 14 amino acids long. From germline, CDR1 is KGHSH and CDR2 LQKENI. V lost 5 bases to trimming and J lost 0 bases, with 11 bases between them. CDR3 DNA: TGTGCCAGCTCAGCCGACAGGAGCTCCTACGAGCAGTACTTC. The encoded protein is CASSADRSSYEQYF.

J is TRBJ2-1 and V is TRBV4-2, with TRBD1 matching over 8 bases. The J segment lost 2 bases and the V segment lost 6 bases, leaving 6 bases of the junction unmatched. The CDR3 spans 15 residues. The germline CDR1 and CDR2 sequences are LGHNA and YNFKEQ. CDR3 bases: TGTGCCAGCAGTCTAATCAGGGGGCCCTACAATGAGCAGTTCTTC. Protein product: CASSLIRGPYNEQFF.

The chain couples TRBV9 to TRBJ1-1; tentative D call: TRBD1 (5 bases). Trimming removed 1 base at V and 2 bases at J, with 18 bases between. This CDR3 spans 17 amino acids. The germline gives CDR1 SGDLS, CDR2 YYNGEE. In nucleotides, the CDR3 is TGTGCCAGCAGCGTATTGCCCGGAGGCGGGGCAAACACTGAAGCTTTCTTT. Amino acid sequence: CASSVLPGGGANTEAFF.

J is TRBJ2-7 and V is TRBV5-4; 7 positions match TRBD2. The V and J ends lost 4 bases and 2 bases, in that order; junction bases with no gene match: 3. The germline gives CDR1 SGHNT, CDR2 YYREEE (reference sequence). The CDR3 has 13 residues. CDR3: CASSLGLPYEQYF. CDR3 bases: TGTGCCAGCAGCCTGGGACTACCCTACGAGCAGTACTTC.

The rearrangement uses TRBV6-6 and TRBJ2-7, with 10 bases matching TRBD1. CDR1 is MNHNY, CDR2 SVGAGI, per germline (reference sequence). This CDR3 is 14 amino acids long. The V and J ends lost 4 bases and 6 bases, in that order; junction bases with no gene match: 6. The CDR3, as DNA: TGTGCCAGCAGTTCCCGGACAGGGGGTTCCGAGCAGTACTTC. Translating it yields CASSSRTGGSEQYF.

The rearrangement uses TRBV7-2 and TRBJ2-1, with 12 bases lining up with TRBD2. Germline lookup yields CDR1 SGHTA and CDR2 FQGNSA. The CDR3 totals 20 residues. Trimming took 0 bases from V and 2 from J; bases not matched to a gene: 11. The CDR3 region is CASSLALRLAGVKAYNEQFF. The CDR3 DNA is TGTGCCAGCAGCTTAGCTTTGAGACTAGCGGGAGTTAAGGCCTACAATGAGCAGTTCTTC. The full variable domain, with the rest looked up from reference TRBV7-2 and TRBJ2-1, is GAGVSQSPSNKVTEKGKDVELRCDPISGHTALYWYRQSLGQGLEFLIYFQGNSAPDKSGLPSDRFSAERTGGSVSTLTIQRTQQEDSAVYLCASSLALRLAGVKAYNEQFFGPGTRLTVL.